This T cell receptor (beta chain) was sequenced in a study of T cell repertoires in cytomegalovirus infection. There are 14 residues in the CDR3. CDR1 is LGHNA and CDR2 is YSLEER in the germline V gene. V was cut by 1 base and J by 2 bases, with 8 bases left in between. MiXCR, applied by TCRdb to the reads, yields one record per CDR3 protein. The sample has approximately 350,000 distinct CDR3 sequences, roughly 34% seen once. Details on this clonotype: The target antigen is unknown.

Source: cultured PBMCs, taken from culture after CMV antigen stimulation. The sequence was collected from a human donor in good health (CMV status not recorded). Some clones in this sample may be carry-over from other donors' samples. The V gene is TRBV4-3, the J gene TRBJ1-1; no reliable D call. CDR3 DNA: TGCGCCAGCAGCCAAGGGGAGGCCAACACTGAAGCTTTCTTT. This encodes CASSQGEANTEAFF.